The sequence of this T cell receptor (beta chain) was determined in a study of shared clonotypes between healthy human individuals. Clones were sequenced by immunoSEQ multiplex PCR, and TCRdb holds only the in-frame ones, with some missing. The profile shows over 2 million clones, over 85% of them singletons. This clone came up once. The trim removed 0 bases at V and 2 bases at J, leaving 4 bases unmatched. Germline CDR1 LGHNA, CDR2 YSLEER. This CDR3 contains 15 residues. The sequence derives from a man younger than 30 in good health. The chain has TRBV4-3 and TRBJ2-7; 7 nucleotides line up with TRBD2. The sequenced sample consisted of naive CD4+ T cells sorted from blood. Specified subset: CD45RA+ positively selected. The CDR3 spells CASSQDGGSPYEQYF. The CDR3 DNA reads TGCGCCAGCAGCCAAGATGGCGGGAGCCCCTACGAGCAGTACTTC.